A selection of T cell receptor beta chains follows, all from one sample in a study of cytomegalovirus exposure and HLA in healthy donors. Method: immunoSEQ multiplex PCR; TCRdb's copy keeps in-frame clones and lacks some. The sample lists 140,000 or so clones, around 10% occurring once. The material sequenced was PBMCs. The source is a male donor in good health and CMV-seronegative. The CDR3 runs from the conserved cysteine through the conserved F or W. Only part of the rows carry a size: once, few, many, or a class if the clone is expanded.

J gene: TRBJ1-5
clone size: NA
V gene: TRBV6-5
CDR3 length: 16
CDR3 protein: CASSSGGFGLSQPQHF

J gene: TRBJ1-6
clone size: NA
V gene: TRBV28
CDR3 length: 14
CDR3 protein: CATLISSYNSPLHF

J gene: TRBJ2-7
clone size: few
V gene: TRBV28
CDR3 length: 13
CDR3 protein: CASSSGQGYEQYF

J gene: TRBJ2-2
clone size: few
V gene: TRBV5-8
CDR3 length: 16
CDR3 protein: CASSLAGLGWTGELFF

J gene: TRBJ2-1
clone size: NA
V gene: TRBV2
CDR3 length: 13
CDR3 protein: CASIGLGKHEQFF

J gene: TRBJ2-7
clone size: few
V gene: TRBV28
CDR3 length: 16
CDR3 protein: CASTPSGRGGLNEQYF

J gene: TRBJ1-3
clone size: NA
V gene: TRBV10-3
CDR3 length: 14
CDR3 protein: CAIRQSLSGNTIYF

J gene: TRBJ2-5
clone size: few
V gene: TRBV28
CDR3 length: 15
CDR3 protein: CASSRGTSGQETQYF

J gene: TRBJ1-5
clone size: few
V gene: TRBV4-1
CDR3 length: 13
CDR3 protein: CASSQDNRSPQHF

J gene: TRBJ1-5
clone size: few
V gene: TRBV28
CDR3 length: 14
CDR3 protein: CASSFGTGNQPQHF

J gene: TRBJ2-7
clone size: NA
V gene: TRBV9
CDR3 length: 14
CDR3 protein: CASSVSGGTYEQYF

J gene: TRBJ2-3
clone size: few
V gene: TRBV5-6
CDR3 length: 14
CDR3 protein: CASSLGLATDTQYF

J gene: TRBJ1-2
clone size: few
V gene: TRBV28
CDR3 length: 15
CDR3 protein: CASSSRGGWAIGYTF

J gene: TRBJ2-5
clone size: few
V gene: TRBV4-2
CDR3 length: 17
CDR3 protein: CASSQDKGTVTQETQYF

J gene: TRBJ2-7
clone size: few
V gene: TRBV25-1
CDR3 length: 14
CDR3 protein: CASTPPAGTYEQYF

J gene: TRBJ1-5
clone size: NA
V gene: TRBV28
CDR3 length: 16
CDR3 protein: CASSPRRGNSNQPQHF

J gene: TRBJ1-1
clone size: NA
V gene: TRBV6-6
CDR3 length: 15
CDR3 protein: CASSPIQGFNTEAFF

J gene: TRBJ1-6
clone size: few
V gene: TRBV4-3
CDR3 length: 17
CDR3 protein: CASSQALPGQTYSPLHF

J gene: TRBJ1-2
clone size: NA
V gene: TRBV18
CDR3 length: 14
CDR3 protein: CASSPTWQDYGYTF

J gene: TRBJ1-1
clone size: NA
V gene: TRBV15
CDR3 length: 14
CDR3 protein: CATSRPQGATEAFF

J gene: TRBJ2-3
clone size: few
V gene: TRBV4-1
CDR3 length: 15
CDR3 protein: CASSQGQSEEYTQYF

J gene: TRBJ2-1
clone size: few
V gene: TRBV7-2
CDR3 length: 14
CDR3 protein: CASSLGAAYNEQFF

J gene: TRBJ2-5
clone size: NA
V gene: TRBV5-4
CDR3 length: 16
CDR3 protein: CASSPPGISGRETQYF

J gene: TRBJ1-6
clone size: NA
V gene: TRBV28
CDR3 length: 17
CDR3 protein: CAASRPPKTAPNSPLHF

J gene: TRBJ2-4
clone size: NA
V gene: TRBV4-3
CDR3 length: 15
CDR3 protein: CASSQDSPGVDIQYF

J gene: TRBJ2-1
clone size: NA
V gene: TRBV5-1
CDR3 length: 15
CDR3 protein: CASQSGAPSYNEQFF

J gene: TRBJ2-7
clone size: NA
V gene: TRBV28
CDR3 length: 15
CDR3 protein: CASSFRGLLSYEQYF

J gene: TRBJ1-2
clone size: few
V gene: TRBV30
CDR3 length: 15
CDR3 protein: CAWRASQGFNYGYTF

J gene: TRBJ1-2
clone size: NA
V gene: TRBV18
CDR3 length: 13
CDR3 protein: CASSLGTGGGYTF

J gene: TRBJ2-2
clone size: NA
V gene: TRBV5-1
CDR3 length: 15
CDR3 protein: CASSYPGQGAGELFF

J gene: TRBJ1-4
clone size: few
V gene: TRBV7-9
CDR3 length: 16
CDR3 protein: CASSLAWTGLNEKLFF

J gene: TRBJ1-5
clone size: NA
V gene: TRBV15
CDR3 length: 14
CDR3 protein: CATSRDRGNQPQHF

J gene: TRBJ1-1
clone size: few
V gene: TRBV4-3
CDR3 length: 20
CDR3 protein: CASSQDVGTGTRRRNTEAFF

J gene: TRBJ2-2
clone size: few
V gene: TRBV28
CDR3 length: 12
CDR3 protein: CASKIVMGELFF

J gene: TRBJ2-7
clone size: NA
V gene: TRBV7-9
CDR3 length: 13
CDR3 protein: CASAPSGNYEQYF

J gene: TRBJ1-5
clone size: NA
V gene: TRBV28
CDR3 length: 11
CDR3 protein: CASSLNQPQHF

J gene: TRBJ1-1
clone size: NA
V gene: TRBV10-3
CDR3 length: 17
CDR3 protein: CAISDRGTGGDLPEAFF

J gene: TRBJ2-1
clone size: NA
V gene: TRBV19
CDR3 length: 12
CDR3 protein: CASIGVKGEQFF

J gene: TRBJ1-1
clone size: few
V gene: TRBV19
CDR3 length: 17
CDR3 protein: CASSLKGLGQIPTEAFF

J gene: TRBJ1-3
clone size: few
V gene: TRBV30
CDR3 length: 14
CDR3 protein: CAWPTGGTGNTIYF

J gene: TRBJ2-7
clone size: few
V gene: TRBV19
CDR3 length: 14
CDR3 protein: CASSPTGGNYEQYF

J gene: TRBJ2-3
clone size: NA
V gene: TRBV21-1
CDR3 length: 16
CDR3 protein: CASSPIWGLSTDTQYF

J gene: TRBJ1-2
clone size: few
V gene: TRBV6-1
CDR3 length: 16
CDR3 protein: CASSEGQHFRVYGYTF

J gene: TRBJ2-7
clone size: few
V gene: TRBV27
CDR3 length: 13
CDR3 protein: CASRGITTYEQYF

J gene: TRBJ2-1
clone size: NA
V gene: TRBV7-8
CDR3 length: 15
CDR3 protein: CASSLSSGRGGEQFF

J gene: TRBJ2-3
clone size: few
V gene: TRBV7-3
CDR3 length: 17
CDR3 protein: CASSSRLASGSTDTQYF

J gene: TRBJ1-2
clone size: NA
V gene: TRBV6-1
CDR3 length: 14
CDR3 protein: CASRPRDSGDGYTF

J gene: TRBJ1-4
clone size: NA
V gene: TRBV5-6
CDR3 length: 16
CDR3 protein: CASSLSPDRDGEKLFF

J gene: TRBJ2-1
clone size: few
V gene: TRBV5-1
CDR3 length: 19
CDR3 protein: CASSLGSGRILALYNEQFF

J gene: TRBJ2-1
clone size: NA
V gene: TRBV9
CDR3 length: 14
CDR3 protein: CASSQAGGYNEQFF

J gene: TRBJ2-2
clone size: few
V gene: TRBV4-2
CDR3 length: 16
CDR3 protein: CASSQESGGAIGELFF

J gene: TRBJ1-4
clone size: medium-sized
V gene: TRBV5-1
CDR3 length: 15
CDR3 protein: CASSTHRAKNEKLFF

J gene: TRBJ2-3
clone size: few
V gene: TRBV2
CDR3 length: 17
CDR3 protein: CASSPPYSRDSSGTQYF

J gene: TRBJ2-3
clone size: few
V gene: TRBV7-3
CDR3 length: 18
CDR3 protein: CASSLSGQALAGTDTQYF

J gene: TRBJ2-7
clone size: NA
V gene: TRBV6-5
CDR3 length: 15
CDR3 protein: CASSYSLDSHYEQYF

J gene: TRBJ1-5
clone size: NA
V gene: TRBV19
CDR3 length: 15
CDR3 protein: CASSISRGPHQPQHF

J gene: TRBJ2-3
clone size: few
V gene: TRBV19
CDR3 length: 15
CDR3 protein: CASSSGGGARNTQYF

J gene: TRBJ2-1
clone size: NA
V gene: TRBV30
CDR3 length: 15
CDR3 protein: CAWSVGVTPYNEQFF

J gene: TRBJ2-3
clone size: few
V gene: TRBV7-7
CDR3 length: 15
CDR3 protein: CASSLVGGVTDTQYF